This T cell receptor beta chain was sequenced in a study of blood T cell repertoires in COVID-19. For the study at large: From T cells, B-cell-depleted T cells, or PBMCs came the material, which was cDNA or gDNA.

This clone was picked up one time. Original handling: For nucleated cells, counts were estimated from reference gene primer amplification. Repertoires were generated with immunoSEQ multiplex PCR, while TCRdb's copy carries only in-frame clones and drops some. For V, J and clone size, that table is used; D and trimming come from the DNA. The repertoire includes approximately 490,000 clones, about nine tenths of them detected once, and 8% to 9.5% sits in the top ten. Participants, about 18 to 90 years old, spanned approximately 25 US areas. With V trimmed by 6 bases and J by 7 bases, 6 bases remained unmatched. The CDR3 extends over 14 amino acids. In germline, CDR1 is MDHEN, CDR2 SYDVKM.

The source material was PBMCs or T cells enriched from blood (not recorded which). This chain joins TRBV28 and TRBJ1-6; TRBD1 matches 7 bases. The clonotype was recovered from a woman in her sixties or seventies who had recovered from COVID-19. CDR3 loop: CASRAGQLNSPLHF. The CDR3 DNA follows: TGTGCCAGCAGGGCGGGACAGTTAAATTCACCCCTCCACTTT. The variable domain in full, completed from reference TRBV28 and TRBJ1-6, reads DVKVTQSSRYLVKRTGEKVFLECVQDMDHENMFWYRQDPGLGLRLIYFSYDVKMKEKGDIPEGYSVSREKKERFSLILESASTNQTSMYLCASRAGQLNSPLHFGNGTRLTVT.